This T cell receptor beta chain was sequenced during a study of CD8 T cells in Susac syndrome. On the study more broadly: At the time of blood draw, patients with Susac syndrome were therapy-naive, receiving corticosteroids, or receiving intravenous immunoglobulin alone. Overall study findings and caveats: The CD4+ T cell repertoires, which came from Susac syndrome patients, showed no sign of clonal expansion.

Germline assignment: CDR1 SGHRS and CDR2 YFSETQ. Unmatched junction bases numbered 2, after V lost 1 base and J lost 0 bases. The CDR3 is 16 amino acids. RNA totalling about 0.45 to 1 ug underwent reverse transcription with random hexamers. TCRdb used MiXCR to reprocess the immunoSEQ multiplex PCR reads, holding one entry per CDR3 protein. The sample carries 170,000 or so distinct CDR3 sequences, around 95% recorded once. With respect to this clonotype: No antigen is known for it.

The V and J genes are TRBV5-1 and TRBJ2-1, with TRBD2 identical over 9 bases. Sequencing was done on a sample of CD4+ T cells from PBMCs. This TCR derives from a human donor with Susac syndrome. The CDR3 nucleotides read TGCGCCAGCAGCTTGTCTAGCGGGGCCTCCTACAATGAGCAGTTCTTC. It translates to CASSLSSGASYNEQFF.